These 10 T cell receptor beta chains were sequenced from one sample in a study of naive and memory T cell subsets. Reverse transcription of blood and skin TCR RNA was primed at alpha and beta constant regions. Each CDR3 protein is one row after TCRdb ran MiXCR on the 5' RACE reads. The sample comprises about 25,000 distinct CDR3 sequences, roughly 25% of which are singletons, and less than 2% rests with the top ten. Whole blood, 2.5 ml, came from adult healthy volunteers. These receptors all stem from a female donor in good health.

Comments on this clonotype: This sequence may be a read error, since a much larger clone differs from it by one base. CDR3 coding DNA: TGCAGTGTCCGGGTAGGGACTCTCTACGAGCAGTGCTTC. This sequence encodes CSVRVGTLYEQCF. This chain connects TRBV20-1 to TRBJ2-7; tentative D call: TRBD2 (6 bases). CDR1 is DFQATT and CDR2 is SNEGSKA in the germline V gene (reference sequence). The CDR3 covers 13 residues.

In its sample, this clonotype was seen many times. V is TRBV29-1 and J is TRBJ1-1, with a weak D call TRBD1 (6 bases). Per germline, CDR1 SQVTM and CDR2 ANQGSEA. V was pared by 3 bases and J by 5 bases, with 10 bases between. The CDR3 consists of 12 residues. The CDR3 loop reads CSVDKGGTEAFF. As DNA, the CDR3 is TGCAGCGTTGATAAAGGGGGGACTGAAGCTTTCTTT.

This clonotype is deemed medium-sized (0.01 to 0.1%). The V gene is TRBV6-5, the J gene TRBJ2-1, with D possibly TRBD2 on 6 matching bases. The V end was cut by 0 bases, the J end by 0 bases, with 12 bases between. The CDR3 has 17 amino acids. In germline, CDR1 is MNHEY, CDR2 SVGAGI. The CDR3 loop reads CASSYSTSWRSYNEQFF. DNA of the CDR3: TGTGCCAGCAGTTACTCCACTAGCTGGCGCTCCTACAATGAGCAGTTCTTC.

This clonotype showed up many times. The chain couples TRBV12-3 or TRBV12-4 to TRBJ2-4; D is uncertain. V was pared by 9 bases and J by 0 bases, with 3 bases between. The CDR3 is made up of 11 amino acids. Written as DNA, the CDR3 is TGTGCCAGGACAGCCAAAAACATTCAGTACTTC. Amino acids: CARTAKNIQYF.

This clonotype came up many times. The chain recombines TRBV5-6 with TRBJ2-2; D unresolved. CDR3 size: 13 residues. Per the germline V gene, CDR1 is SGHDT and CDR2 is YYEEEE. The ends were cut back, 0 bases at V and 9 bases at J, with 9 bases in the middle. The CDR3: CASSLEANRELFF. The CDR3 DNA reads TGTGCCAGCAGCTTGGAGGCCAACCGGGAGCTGTTTTTT.

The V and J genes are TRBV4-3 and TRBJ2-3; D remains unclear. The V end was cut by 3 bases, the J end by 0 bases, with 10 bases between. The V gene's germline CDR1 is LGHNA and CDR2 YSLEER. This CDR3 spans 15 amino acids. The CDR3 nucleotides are TGCGCCAGCAGCCATAAGGCGTTGAGCACAGATACGCAGTATTTT. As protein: CASSHKALSTDTQYF.

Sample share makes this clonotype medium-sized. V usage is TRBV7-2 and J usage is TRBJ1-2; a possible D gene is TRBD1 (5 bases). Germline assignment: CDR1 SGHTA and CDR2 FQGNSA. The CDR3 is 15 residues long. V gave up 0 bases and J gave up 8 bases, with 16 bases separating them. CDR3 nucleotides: TGTGCCAGCAGCTTAGCGCCGGCAGGGTATCTCGGCTACACCTTC. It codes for CASSLAPAGYLGYTF.

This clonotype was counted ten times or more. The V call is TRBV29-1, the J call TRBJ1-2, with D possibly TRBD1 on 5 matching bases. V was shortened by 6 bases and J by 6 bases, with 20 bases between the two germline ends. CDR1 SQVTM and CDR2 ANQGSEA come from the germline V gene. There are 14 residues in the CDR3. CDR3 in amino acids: CSVDGTGGFDGYTF. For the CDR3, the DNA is TGCAGCGTCGATGGTACTGGGGGGTTCGATGGCTACACCTTC.

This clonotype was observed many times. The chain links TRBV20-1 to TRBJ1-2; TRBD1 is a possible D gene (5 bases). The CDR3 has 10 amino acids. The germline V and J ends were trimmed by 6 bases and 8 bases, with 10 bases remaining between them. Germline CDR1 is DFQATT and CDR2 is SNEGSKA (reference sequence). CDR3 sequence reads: CSAWDQGYTF. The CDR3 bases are TGCAGTGCCTGGGACCAAGGCTACACCTTC.

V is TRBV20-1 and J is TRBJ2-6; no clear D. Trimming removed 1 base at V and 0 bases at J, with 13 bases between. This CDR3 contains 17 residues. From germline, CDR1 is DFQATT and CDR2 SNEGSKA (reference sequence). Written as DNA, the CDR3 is TGCAGTGCTAGAGCGAGACACCAATTCTCTGGGGCCAACGTCCTGACTTTC. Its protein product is CSARARHQFSGANVLTF.